The 20 T cell receptor beta chains below were found in one sample sequenced in a study of OX40 agonist ivuxolimab in advanced cancers. Profiling relied on immunoSEQ multiplex PCR, and the TCRdb table lists in-frame clones only, not all of them. Here the sample spans 75,000 to 100,000 clones, 70% to 90% being singletons. The sample in question was CD4+ or CD8+ T cells sorted from blood, obtained in a trial of the OX40 agonist ivuxolimab. The receptors derive from an adult with an advanced solid tumor such as melanoma, head and neck, liver or kidney cancer.

V usage is TRBV6-1 and J usage is TRBJ2-3; 10 nucleotides align to TRBD2. CDR3 size: 18 residues. J lost 2 bases, V lost 0 bases, and 8 bases had no gene match. The germline V gene encodes CDR1 MNHNS and CDR2 SASEGT. The CDR3 loop is CASSEAALAGAFTDTQYF. The CDR3 nucleotides read TGTGCCAGCAGTGAAGCCGCGCTAGCGGGGGCGTTCACAGATACGCAGTATTTT.

This chain joins TRBV2 and TRBJ2-7, with D unclear. The CDR3 length is 12 residues. The V end was cut by 3 bases, the J end by 0 bases, with 3 bases between. Germline V lookup: CDR1 SNHLY, CDR2 FYNNEI. The CDR3 loop is CASSEASYEQYF. The CDR3 DNA reads TGTGCCAGCAGTGAGGCCTCCTACGAGCAGTACTTC.

V gene TRBV11-2 combines with J gene TRBJ2-3; D might be TRBD2 (5 bases). Between the trimmed V and J ends, which lost 2 bases and 2 bases, there was a span of 11 bases. This CDR3 has 15 residues. Germline CDR1 reads SGHAT; CDR2 reads FQNNGV. The chain's CDR3 is CASSLRGFITDTQYF. Written as DNA, the CDR3 is TGTGCCAGCAGCTTACGGGGTTTTATCACAGATACGCAGTATTTT.

The chain joins TRBV6-5 to TRBJ2-5; D is perhaps TRBD1 (6 bases). Germline lookup yields CDR1 MNHEY and CDR2 SVGAGI. The CDR3 has 15 residues. Trimming took 0 bases from V and 1 from J, leaving 9 bases between them. Here the CDR3 DNA reads TGTGCCAGCAGTTACTCGCCGGACAGCCAAGAGACCCAGTACTTC. It is translated as CASSYSPDSQETQYF.

The rearrangement links TRBV7-9 to TRBJ1-4, with a weak D call TRBD1 (5 bases). CDR1 is SEHNR and CDR2 is FQNEAQ in the germline V gene (reference sequence). The CDR3 sequence is 15 residues long. The V gene lost 2 bases and the J gene lost 0 bases, with 7 bases spanning the gap. CDR3 coding DNA: TGTGCCAGCAGCTTAAGGGGCTCAACTAATGAAAAACTGTTTTTT. The encoded protein is CASSLRGSTNEKLFF.

The chain recombines TRBV7-9 with TRBJ1-2, with a tentative D call TRBD1 (5 bases). V dropped 6 bases and J dropped 3 bases, with 8 bases sitting between them. The CDR3 is 12 amino acids. Germline CDR1 and CDR2: SEHNR and FQNEAQ (reference sequence). The CDR3 region is CASSRGDYGYTF. The CDR3 DNA is TGTGCCAGCAGTCGGGGGGACTATGGCTACACCTTC.

The CDR3 bases are TGTGCCAGCAGCCAAGTCGTTCAAGAGACCCAGTACTTC. This sequence encodes CASSQVVQETQYF. V gene TRBV14 combines with J gene TRBJ2-5; D remains ambiguous. The length of the CDR3 is 13 residues. V was trimmed by 1 base and J by 2 bases, leaving 5 bases between them. Germline loops: CDR1 SGHDN, CDR2 FVKESK.

This chain uses TRBV19 with TRBJ2-3, with no clear D. The CDR3 covers 20 residues. Germline CDR1 and CDR2: LNHDA and SQIVND (reference sequence). V was clipped by 0 bases and J by 4 bases, with 26 bases between them. CDR3 nucleotide sequence: TGTGCCAGTAGTATAGATTATCCACCTGCTTTCATGACGACCTCAGATACGCAGTATTTT. It yields the protein CASSIDYPPAFMTTSDTQYF.

This clone was seen just once. The chain combines TRBV27 with TRBJ2-1; 9 nucleotides line up with TRBD1. CDR1 is MNHEY and CDR2 is SMNVEV in the germline V gene (reference sequence). Unmatched junction bases numbered 7, after V lost 5 bases and J lost 5 bases. The CDR3 loop spans 15 amino acids. The CDR3 protein is CASSPWDRADNEQFF. The CDR3 DNA reads TGTGCCAGCAGTCCGTGGGACAGGGCGGACAATGAGCAGTTCTTC.

The rearrangement joins TRBV27 to TRBJ2-7; no reliable D call. Germline lookup yields CDR1 MNHEY and CDR2 SMNVEV (reference sequence). The V gene lost 6 bases and the J gene lost 0 bases, with 18 bases spanning the gap. CDR3 size: 16 residues. The CDR3 reads CASRSLSDGFSYEQYF. The CDR3 bases are TGTGCCAGCAGATCCCTCTCGGACGGATTCTCCTACGAGCAGTACTTC.

The chain is built from TRBV6-6 and TRBJ1-4; TRBD1 matches at 11 bases. V lost 2 bases to trimming and J lost 8 bases; unmatched junction nucleotides: 4. The CDR3 is 15 amino acids. The germline CDR1 and CDR2 sequences are MNHNY and SVGAGI (reference sequence). The CDR3 spells CASSYAGTGGEKLFF. The DNA of the CDR3 is TGTGCCAGCAGTTACGCCGGGACAGGGGGAGAAAAACTGTTTTTT.

This rearrangement joins TRBV6-5 to TRBJ1-1, with D perhaps matching TRBD1 (6 bases). The germline CDR1 and CDR2 sequences are MNHEY and SVGAGI. This CDR3 spans 14 amino acids. Trimming pared 6 bases from V and 5 bases from J, leaving 16 bases between. The CDR3 here is CASRQRRGLTEAFF. The CDR3 DNA reads TGTGCCAGCAGGCAGCGGCGGGGGCTGACTGAAGCTTTCTTT.

The genes are TRBV18 and TRBJ1-5; 9 bases map to TRBD1. This CDR3 has 17 residues. Germline V lookup: CDR1 KGHSH, CDR2 LQKENI. Losses at the gene ends were 3 bases for V and 0 bases for J; bases not matched to a gene: 6. CDR3 region: CASSPDRGGYSNQPQHF. The CDR3 DNA follows: TGTGCCAGCTCACCGGACAGGGGCGGTTATAGCAATCAGCCCCAGCATTTT.

The genes are TRBV6-5 and TRBJ1-1, with D perhaps matching TRBD1 (5 bases). The CDR3 extends over 16 amino acids. V lost 2 bases to trimming and J lost 0 bases, with 13 bases between them. Germline CDR1 is MNHEY and CDR2 is SVGAGI. The CDR3 DNA reads TGTGCCAGCAGTTACGGGGACGGAATGATGAACACTGAAGCTTTCTTT. It encodes CASSYGDGMMNTEAFF.

The V gene is TRBV28, the J gene TRBJ1-6, with D perhaps TRBD1 (6 bases). Germline CDR1 reads MDHEN; CDR2 reads SYDVKM. The CDR3 runs to 14 residues. Trimming removed 6 bases at V and 6 bases at J, with 12 bases between. CDR3 in amino acids: CASRPTGRNSPLHF. The CDR3 region has the DNA TGTGCCAGCAGGCCGACAGGTCGTAATTCACCCCTCCACTTT.

This chain links TRBV6-5 with TRBJ1-6; D gene ambiguous. The CDR3 consists of 14 residues. Germline V CDR1 and CDR2: MNHEY, SVGAGI. V lost 7 bases, J lost 7 bases, and 14 bases lay in between. The CDR3 protein is CASKNPGRNSPLHF. The CDR3 nucleotides are TGTGCCAGCAAAAATCCCGGTCGGAATTCACCCCTCCACTTT.

This sequence joins TRBV6-5 and TRBJ1-3; 7 nucleotides line up with TRBD1. The CDR3 consists of 15 residues. V shed 5 bases, J shed 4 bases, and the junction held 8 bases outside the gene matches. Germline CDR1 and CDR2: MNHEY and SVGAGI. CDR3 protein: CASSPSAGGGNTIYF. For the CDR3, the DNA is TGTGCCAGCAGTCCCTCCGCAGGGGGAGGAAACACCATATATTTT.

The rearrangement uses TRBV4-1 and TRBJ1-4, with D uncertain. Trimming shortened V by 1 base and J by 5 bases, and 8 bases separated the two germline ends. CDR1 is MGHRA, CDR2 YSYEKL, per germline. CDR3 length equals 14 residues. In DNA form, the CDR3 reads TGCGCCAGCAGCCAAGGGGCATGGAATGAAAAACTGTTTTTT. This sequence encodes CASSQGAWNEKLFF.

A single count supports this clone. The chain joins TRBV19 to TRBJ1-5, with a possible D match to TRBD1 (6 bases). The V gene's germline CDR1 is LNHDA and CDR2 SQIVND (reference sequence). The germline V and J ends were trimmed by 6 bases and 7 bases, with 19 bases remaining between them. The CDR3 has 15 residues. CDR3 nucleotides: TGTGCCAGTAGCTCAGGGCCGGGGGCGAGGCAGCCCCAGCATTTT. This translates into CASSSGPGARQPQHF.

The chain combines TRBV27 with TRBJ2-1, with 15 nucleotides matching TRBD2. The CDR3 sequence is 16 residues long. Germline CDR1 MNHEY, CDR2 SMNVEV (reference sequence). With 1 base clipped from V and 10 bases from J, the junction kept 5 bases outside the gene matches. CDR3 bases: TGTGCCAGCAGTTTATGGACTAGCGGGAGGGCCCTAGAGCAGTTCTTC. Translated: CASSLWTSGRALEQFF.